Reported below is one T cell receptor (beta chain). A multiplex PCR was run with 60 Vbeta primers and 13 Jbeta primers. Here immunoSEQ multiplex PCR was the method, and the copy in TCRdb shows in-frame clones only, minus some. The sample holds 160,000 or so clones; around 70% are singletons and the top ten take about 4.3%. Germline CDR1 SNHLY, CDR2 FYNNEI. The V end lost 5 bases, the J end lost 8 bases, and 16 bases lay between the germline ends. The CDR3 is 14 residues long. The data originate from a study of cytomegalovirus exposure and HLA in healthy donors. The sequenced material came from PBMCs. The clonotype originates from a man younger than 35 in good health and CMV-seropositive. This chain connects TRBV2 to TRBJ2-1, with a weak D call TRBD1 (5 bases). This chain's CDR3 is CASSIDRLGDEQFF. As DNA, the CDR3 is TGTGCCAGCAGTATCGACAGATTGGGCGATGAGCAGTTCTTC. Supplemented by reference TRBV2 and TRBJ2-1, the full variable domain reads EPEVTQTPSHQVTQMGQEVILRCVPISNHLYFYWYRQILGQKVEFLVSFYNNEISEKSEIFDDQFSVERPDGSNFTLKIRSTKLEDSAMYFCASSIDRLGDEQFFGPGTRLTVL.